A single sample gave rise to the 6 T cell receptor beta chains below, sequenced in a study of beta chain features in type 1 diabetes (dated by TCRdb to the late 2010s). Library preparation employed the immunoSEQ multiplex PCR assay. The entire isolated RNA was reverse transcribed using the High Capacity cDNA Reverse Transcription Kit, and thus expressed TCRB transcripts were sequenced. TCRdb carries this immuneACCESS record with in-frame sequences only. Its versions omit some clonotypes, under half of them owing to an unresolved V gene in the studies checked, with the rest unexplained. Within this sample are about half a million clones, with about an eighth of them counted one time only. The ten largest clones represent more than 0.045% of the sample. Sequenced material: naive CD4+ T cells from blood. Interpreted using the paper, the cell subset or site label stands for: true naive CD4+ T cells. These receptors were collected from a woman younger than 30 in good health.

The chain joins TRBV7-9 to TRBJ1-3; D unclear. There are 15 residues in the CDR3. Germline V gene data show CDR1 as SEHNR and CDR2 as FQNEAQ (reference sequence). Trimming pared 1 base from V and 5 bases from J, leaving 12 bases between. The CDR3 sequence: CASSLVGQARNTIYF. CDR3 nucleotide sequence: TGTGCCAGCAGCTTAGTTGGCCAGGCGAGAAACACCATATATTTT.

The table lists this clone with a few counts. V and J are TRBV4-3 and TRBJ1-5; a possible D gene is TRBD1 (5 bases). V lost 0 bases, J lost 0 bases, and 12 bases lay in between. The CDR3 is 17 residues long. CDR1 is LGHNA, CDR2 YSLEER, per germline. The DNA for the CDR3 is TGCGCCAGCAGCCAAGATAGGTGGGGCTATAGCAATCAGCCCCAGCATTTT. Translation: CASSQDRWGYSNQPQHF.

There are a few counts of this clone. The genes are TRBV5-4 and TRBJ2-1; 9 bases are a match to TRBD2. Unmatched junction bases numbered 4, after V lost 2 bases and J lost 4 bases. The CDR3 length is 15 residues. Germline V CDR1 and CDR2: SGHNT, YYREEE (reference sequence). The CDR3 coding sequence is TGTGCCAGCAGCTTTAGCGGGAGTGGGTACAATGAGCAGTTCTTC. Protein product: CASSFSGSGYNEQFF.

J is TRBJ2-4 and V is TRBV18, with D hard to call. Germline V gene lookup returns CDR1 KGHSH and CDR2 LQKENI. V gave up 4 bases and J gave up 0 bases, with 19 bases separating them. This CDR3 is 18 amino acids long. CDR3 in amino acids: CASSHTIHDTKAKNIQYF. CDR3 nucleotides: TGTGCCAGCTCACATACCATTCATGACACGAAAGCCAAAAACATTCAGTACTTC.

A few counts support this clone. The chain has TRBV4-3 and TRBJ1-2, with a possible D match to TRBD1 (5 bases). Germline lookup yields CDR1 LGHNA and CDR2 YSLEER. V lost 1 base, J lost 6 bases, and 9 bases lay in between. The CDR3 runs to 13 residues. The CDR3 nucleotides are TGCGCCAGCAGCCAAGTTGGGGGAGATGGCTACACCTTC. Amino acids: CASSQVGGDGYTF.

The sample holds a few counts of this clone. V gene TRBV10-3 combines with J gene TRBJ2-3; D is uncertain. The V end lost 5 bases, the J end lost 8 bases, and 17 bases lay between the germline ends. The V gene's germline CDR1 is ENHRY and CDR2 SYGVKD. CDR3 size: 14 residues. The CDR3 DNA follows: TGTGCCATCAGTTCCGGGTATGGACGAGTTACGCAGTATTTT. Translation gives CAISSGYGRVTQYF.